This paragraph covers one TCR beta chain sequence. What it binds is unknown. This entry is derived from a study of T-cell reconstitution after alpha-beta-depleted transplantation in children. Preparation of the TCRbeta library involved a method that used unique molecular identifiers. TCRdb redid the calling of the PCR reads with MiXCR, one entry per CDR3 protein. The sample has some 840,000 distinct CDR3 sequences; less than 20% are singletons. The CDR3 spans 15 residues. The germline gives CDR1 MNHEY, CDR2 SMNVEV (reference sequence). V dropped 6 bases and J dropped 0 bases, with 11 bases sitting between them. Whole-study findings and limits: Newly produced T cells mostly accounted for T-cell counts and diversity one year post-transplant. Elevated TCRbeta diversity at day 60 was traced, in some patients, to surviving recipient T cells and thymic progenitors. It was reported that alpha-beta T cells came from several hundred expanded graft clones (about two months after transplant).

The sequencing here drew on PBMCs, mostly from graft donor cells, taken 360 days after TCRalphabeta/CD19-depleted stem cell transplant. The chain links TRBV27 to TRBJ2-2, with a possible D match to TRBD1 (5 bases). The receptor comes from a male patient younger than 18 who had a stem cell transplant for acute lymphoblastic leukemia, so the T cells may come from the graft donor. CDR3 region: CASRKTASNTGELFF. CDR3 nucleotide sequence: TGTGCCAGCAGAAAGACAGCTTCGAACACCGGGGAGCTGTTTTTT.